Presented here are 29 T cell receptor beta chains from one specimen sequenced in a study of cytomegalovirus exposure and HLA in healthy donors. The repertoire was sequenced with immunoSEQ multiplex PCR; TCRdb's copy has only in-frame clones and lacks some. The table shows approximately 210,000 clones, with roughly 83% occurring only once. The specimen sequenced was PBMCs. The receptors originated from a woman aged 18-29 years in good health and CMV-seronegative.

This sequence joins TRBV27 and TRBJ1-5, with TRBD1 as a possible D gene (6 bases). Germline-derived CDR1 and CDR2 are MNHEY and SMNVEV (reference sequence). Trimming pared 0 bases from V and 4 bases from J, leaving 10 bases between. The CDR3 has 15 amino acids. The CDR3 coding sequence is TGTGCCAGCAGTTTATCCAGGGGAAGGAATCAGCCCCAGCATTTT. Translating gives CASSLSRGRNQPQHF.

In the case of this clone: A junction boundary mismatches the germline segment, possibly from a read error. The chain carries TRBV7-9 and TRBJ2-5; TRBD1 matches 7 bases. The CDR3 totals 9 residues. Per germline, CDR1 SEHNR and CDR2 FQNEAQ (reference sequence). This chain's CDR3 is CASRPDRDF. CDR3 bases: TGTGCCAGCAGGCCCGACAGGGACTTC. Complete variable domain (other parts from reference TRBV7-9 and TRBJ2-5): DTGVSQNPRHKITKRGQNVTFRCDPISEHNRLYWYRQTLGQGPEFLTYFQNEAQLEKSRLLSDRFSAERPKGSFSTLEIQRTEQGDSAMYLCASRPDRDFGPGTRLLVL.

This clone was seen only once. The V gene is TRBV11-3, the J gene TRBJ2-3, with TRBD2 matching over 9 bases. The CDR3 consists of 15 residues. V was clipped by 5 bases and J by 5 bases; unmatched bases: 8. The germline V gene has CDR1 SGHNT and CDR2 YENEEA. DNA of the CDR3: TGTGCCAGCAGCGAGCGGGAGGCGGCGGGAGATACGCAGTATTTT. It translates to CASSEREAAGDTQYF.

The rearrangement links TRBV19 to TRBJ1-5, with a weak D call TRBD1 (5 bases). Germline CDR1 LNHDA, CDR2 SQIVND (reference sequence). The V gene lost 7 bases and the J gene lost 2 bases, with 15 bases spanning the gap. This CDR3 has 15 amino acids. The CDR3 loop is CASTFTDIGNQPQHF. The CDR3 nucleotides are TGTGCCAGTACCTTCACGGACATAGGCAATCAGCCCCAGCATTTT.

V gene TRBV19 combines with J gene TRBJ2-2, with 9 nucleotides matching TRBD1. The trim removed 5 bases at V and 4 bases at J, leaving 14 bases unmatched. The V gene's germline CDR1 is LNHDA and CDR2 SQIVND (reference sequence). This CDR3 region has 18 residues. The CDR3 sequence: CASSSTPHRGRGTGELFF. The DNA for the CDR3 is TGTGCCAGTAGTTCAACCCCTCACAGGGGGCGGGGCACCGGGGAGCTGTTTTTT.

The rearrangement links TRBV5-8 to TRBJ2-7, with 13 bases identical to TRBD2. The germline CDR1 and CDR2 sequences are SGHTS and YDEGEE. After removal of 0 bases from V and 6 bases from J, the junction contained 3 bases not matched to a gene. The CDR3 spans 15 residues. The CDR3: CASSLEGLAGSEQYF. The CDR3 coding sequence is TGTGCCAGCAGCTTGGAGGGACTAGCGGGAAGCGAGCAGTACTTC. The whole variable domain, filled in from reference TRBV5-8 and TRBJ2-7, reads EAGVTQSPTHLIKTRGQQATLRCSPISGHTSVYWYQQALGLGLQFLLWYDEGEERNRGNFPPRFSGRQFPNYSSELNVNALELEDSALYLCASSLEGLAGSEQYFGPGTRLTVT.

The chain has TRBV5-6 and TRBJ2-1; 11 bases agree with TRBD2. The CDR3 runs to 17 residues. V dropped 4 bases and J dropped 6; count of bases not matched to a gene: 12. Germline assignment: CDR1 SGHDT and CDR2 YYEEEE. The CDR3 is CASSPKTRLAGINEQFF. For the CDR3, the DNA is TGTGCCAGCAGCCCCAAGACAAGACTAGCGGGGATCAATGAGCAGTTCTTC.

The chain is built from TRBV28 and TRBJ2-3, with D possibly matching TRBD1 (6 bases). Germline CDR1 reads MDHEN; CDR2 reads SYDVKM. V lost 3 bases, J lost 2 bases, and 21 bases lay in between. The CDR3 is made up of 18 amino acids. Here the CDR3 DNA reads TGTGCCAGCAGTTTCCACGTCCGGACAGAAGGAAACACAGATACGCAGTATTTT. It specifies CASSFHVRTEGNTDTQYF.

This chain joins TRBV5-1 and TRBJ2-3, with TRBD1 matching 8 bases. Trimming cost V 4 bases and J 3 bases; bases outside gene matches: 4. The CDR3 is made up of 14 amino acids. Germline assignment: CDR1 SGHRS and CDR2 YFSETQ. The CDR3 sequence: CASSTGQGTDTQYF. DNA for the CDR3: TGCGCCAGCAGCACAGGACAGGGAACAGATACGCAGTATTTT.

Only one count was recorded for this clone. The chain uses TRBV6-5 and TRBJ1-1; no reliable D call. The CDR3 length is 13 residues. CDR1 is MNHEY, CDR2 SVGAGI, per germline. Trimming removed 4 bases at V and 5 bases at J, with 11 bases between. The CDR3 protein is CASSFDKWTEAFF. The CDR3 DNA follows: TGTGCCAGCAGTTTCGACAAGTGGACTGAAGCTTTCTTT.

The chain has TRBV11-2 and TRBJ2-3; 13 nucleotides align to TRBD2. Germline V gene data show CDR1 as SGHAT and CDR2 as FQNNGV. V lost 6 bases and J lost 2; bases outside the gene matches: 5. The CDR3 runs 16 residues. The CDR3 sequence: CASRPGLAGSTDTQYF. CDR3 nucleotide sequence: TGTGCCAGCAGGCCGGGACTAGCGGGATCCACAGATACGCAGTATTTT.

V usage is TRBV12-5 and J usage is TRBJ1-1; a weak D match, TRBD1 (5 bases). The CDR3 is 14 residues long. Germline CDR1 and CDR2: LGHNT and FRNRAP. Trimming stripped 5 bases from V and 7 bases from J, with 17 bases between. The CDR3 DNA reads TGTGCTAGTGGTCTGGGGTCTCTCCAGGGTGAAGCTTTCTTT. Protein sequence: CASGLGSLQGEAFF.

The chain couples TRBV4-2 to TRBJ1-1; D unresolved. The CDR3 sequence is 16 residues long. Germline V gene data show CDR1 as LGHNA and CDR2 as YNFKEQ. Trimming left V 4 bases short and J 1 base short, with 16 bases between. The CDR3, as DNA: TGTGCCAGCAGCCCCCCGGGGAGGGCTCCGAACACTGAAGCTTTCTTT. It translates to CASSPPGRAPNTEAFF.

The V gene is TRBV9, the J gene TRBJ1-5, with TRBD1 as a possible D gene (5 bases). CDR3 length equals 17 residues. Trimming left V 0 bases short and J 2 bases short, with 15 bases between. Germline loops: CDR1 SGDLS, CDR2 YYNGEE. CDR3 nucleotide sequence: TGTGCCAGCAGCGTAGGTCCAGGGATACGGGGCAATCAGCCCCAGCATTTT. This codes for CASSVGPGIRGNQPQHF.

The rearrangement uses TRBV27 and TRBJ1-1, with a weak D call TRBD1 (6 bases). CDR3 length: 12 residues. V gave up 4 bases and J gave up 8 bases, with 11 bases separating them. Germline CDR1 and CDR2: MNHEY and SMNVEV (reference sequence). The CDR3 spells CASSYTGFEAFF. DNA of the CDR3: TGTGCCAGCAGTTACACAGGGTTCGAAGCTTTCTTT.

J is TRBJ2-1 and V is TRBV6-1, with 8 bases identical to TRBD2. J lost 1 base, V lost 7 bases, and 3 bases had no gene match. The CDR3 is 14 residues long. Per germline, CDR1 MNHNS and CDR2 SASEGT. The CDR3 sequence is CASNRGGSYNEQFF. In DNA, the CDR3 is TGTGCCAGCAACCGCGGGGGGTCCTACAATGAGCAGTTCTTC.

A single count supports this clone. The chain links TRBV6-5 to TRBJ1-1; D gene unclear. The CDR3 is made up of 13 amino acids. V dropped 8 bases and J dropped 1 base, with 11 bases sitting between them. Germline CDR1 and CDR2: MNHEY and SVGAGI. The DNA of the CDR3 is TGTGCCAGCGGGCGGGAAGCGAACACTGAAGCTTTCTTT. Protein product: CASGREANTEAFF.

The genes are TRBV27 and TRBJ1-5; weak D call: TRBD1 (6 bases). Trimming left V 5 bases short and J 6 bases short, with 17 bases between. The CDR3 is made up of 15 amino acids. Germline-derived CDR1 and CDR2 are MNHEY and SMNVEV (reference sequence). CDR3: CASSPSTGTSQPQHF. The CDR3 DNA sequence: TGTGCCAGCAGTCCCTCAACAGGGACGAGTCAGCCCCAGCATTTT.

The V call is TRBV18, the J call TRBJ1-5; 8 bases agree with TRBD1. CDR1 is KGHSH and CDR2 is LQKENI in the germline V gene. The trim removed 4 bases at V and 3 bases at J, leaving 8 bases unmatched. The CDR3 has 16 amino acids. Here the CDR3 reads CASSQRTGSTNQPQHF. DNA for the CDR3: TGTGCCAGCTCACAACGGACAGGGAGTACCAATCAGCCCCAGCATTTT.

The J gene is TRBJ2-3, the V gene TRBV5-1; a possible D gene is TRBD2 (5 bases). Deletions cut 0 bases from V and 3 bases from J, with 11 bases between. Germline V gives CDR1 SGHRS, CDR2 YFSETQ. The CDR3 has 15 amino acids. The CDR3 DNA follows: TGCGCCAGCAGCTTGGTGGGAGAAAGGACAGATACGCAGTATTTT. The encoded protein is CASSLVGERTDTQYF. Full variable domain (remainder filled in from reference TRBV5-1 and TRBJ2-3): KAGVTQTPRYLIKTRGQQVTLSCSPISGHRSVSWYQQTPGQGLQFLFEYFSETQRNKGNFPGRFSGRQFSNSRSEMNVSTLELGDSALYLCASSLVGERTDTQYFGPGTRLTVL.

The genes are TRBV5-4 and TRBJ2-6; TRBD2 might be the D (6 bases). The CDR3 is made up of 18 amino acids. V was cut by 4 bases and J by 3 bases, with 20 bases left in between. The germline gives CDR1 SGHNT, CDR2 YYREEE (reference sequence). The DNA of the CDR3 is TGTGCCAGCAGCACTAGGATGGGCGGGACTGGTGGGGCCAACGTCCTGACTTTC. Translation: CASSTRMGGTGGANVLTF.

The J gene is TRBJ2-3, the V gene TRBV9; TRBD2 matches at 9 bases. Trimming took 1 base from V and 2 from J; bases not matched to a gene: 2. The CDR3 has 15 amino acids. Germline lookup yields CDR1 SGDLS and CDR2 YYNGEE. This CDR3 is CASSVLAGITDTQYF. Here the CDR3 DNA reads TGTGCCAGCAGCGTACTAGCGGGGATCACAGATACGCAGTATTTT. The variable domain in full, with the rest retrieved from reference TRBV9 and TRBJ2-3, is DSGVTQTPKHLITATGQRVTLRCSPRSGDLSVYWYQQSLDQGLQFLIQYYNGEERAKGNILERFSAQQFPDLHSELNLSSLELGDSALYFCASSVLAGITDTQYFGPGTRLTVL.

The CDR3 loop reads CASSLARTTDTQYF. The CDR3 coding sequence is TGTGCCAGCAGCTTAGCTAGAACGACAGATACGCAGTATTTT. V gene TRBV11-2 combines with J gene TRBJ2-3; D is unclear. This CDR3 spans 14 amino acids. V was pared by 1 base and J by 3 bases, with 8 bases between. From germline, CDR1 is SGHAT and CDR2 FQNNGV.

The rearrangement links TRBV7-9 to TRBJ2-3; 12 bases are shared with TRBD2. The CDR3 is 16 residues long. The trim removed 5 bases at V and 2 bases at J, leaving 5 bases unmatched. Germline lookup yields CDR1 SEHNR and CDR2 FQNEAQ (reference sequence). In nucleotides, the CDR3 is TGTGCCAGCAGCGAAAGACTAGCGGGGGCCACAGATACGCAGTATTTT. The encoded protein is CASSERLAGATDTQYF.

The J gene is TRBJ1-3, the V gene TRBV5-1; D ambiguous. The V end was cut by 0 bases, the J end by 3 bases, with 7 bases between. Germline loops: CDR1 SGHRS, CDR2 YFSETQ. The length of the CDR3 is 14 residues. The CDR3 here is CASSLGQRGNTIYF. The CDR3 DNA reads as TGCGCCAGCAGCTTGGGGCAGCGTGGAAACACCATATATTTT. The full variable domain, rest sourced from reference TRBV5-1 and TRBJ1-3, is KAGVTQTPRYLIKTRGQQVTLSCSPISGHRSVSWYQQTPGQGLQFLFEYFSETQRNKGNFPGRFSGRQFSNSRSEMNVSTLELGDSALYLCASSLGQRGNTIYFGEGSWLTVV.

The chain couples TRBV14 to TRBJ1-2; D gene ambiguous. Trimming left V 3 bases short and J 5 bases short, with 10 bases between. Per germline, CDR1 SGHDN and CDR2 FVKESK. This CDR3 has 13 amino acids. The CDR3 DNA follows: TGTGCCAGCAGCCAGTGGTCAGATTATGGCTACACCTTC. As protein: CASSQWSDYGYTF.

The chain combines TRBV19 with TRBJ2-1, with unresolved D. Looked up from germline, CDR1 is LNHDA and CDR2 is SQIVND (reference sequence). The CDR3 spans 14 residues. V shed 3 bases and J shed 10 bases, with 16 bases lying between them. The CDR3 nucleotides are TGTGCCAGTAGTATTTCCCAGGTAATCAACGAGCAGTTCTTC. Its translation is CASSISQVINEQFF.

V and J are TRBV6-1 and TRBJ2-1, with D possibly being TRBD1 (6 bases). Deletions cut 8 bases from V and 3 bases from J, with 17 bases between. The CDR3 is made up of 15 amino acids. Germline V gene data show CDR1 as MNHNS and CDR2 as SASEGT. In DNA form, the CDR3 reads TGTGCCAGCCGAACTACACAGGGTCTCTACAATGAGCAGTTCTTC. Its protein product is CASRTTQGLYNEQFF.

The chain combines TRBV5-1 with TRBJ2-7; D is possibly TRBD1 (5 bases). Per the germline V gene, CDR1 is SGHRS and CDR2 is YFSETQ. This CDR3 region has 17 residues. The V end was cut by 0 bases, the J end by 0 bases, with 16 bases between. CDR3 coding DNA: TGCGCCAGCAGCTTGGCGGAAGGGGTCCTAATCTCCTACGAGCAGTACTTC. Its translation is CASSLAEGVLISYEQYF.